The entry below describes one T cell receptor beta chain. This sample stems from a study of blood T cell repertoires in COVID-19. Study context: Donors in the United States, Italy and Spain gave samples during acute or convalescent COVID-19. T cells, B-cell-depleted T cells, or PBMCs provided the cDNA or gDNA that served as material.

Original data processing: Reference gene primer amplification gave estimated nucleated cell counts. Assay used: immunoSEQ multiplex PCR; TCRdb lists only in-frame clones, some missing. That table gives V, J and clone size, and the DNA gave D and trimming. Among some 180,000 clones, approximately 90% were seen once, and the ten largest hold 15% to 20%. Patients in Seattle were enrolled during active infection, then followed longitudinally. The sequenced sample consisted of peripheral blood. The clonotype originates from a man aged 50 or older with COVID-19, enrolled during active disease.

The CDR3 DNA reads TGTGCCAGCAGTGAAACGGACAGATTAAATCAGCCCCAGCATTTT. This encodes CASSETDRLNQPQHF. The chain links TRBV2 to TRBJ1-5; D may be TRBD1 (6 bases). CDR1 is SNHLY and CDR2 is FYNNEI in the germline V gene. The CDR3 runs 15 residues. V was clipped by 2 bases and J by 4 bases, with 12 bases between them.